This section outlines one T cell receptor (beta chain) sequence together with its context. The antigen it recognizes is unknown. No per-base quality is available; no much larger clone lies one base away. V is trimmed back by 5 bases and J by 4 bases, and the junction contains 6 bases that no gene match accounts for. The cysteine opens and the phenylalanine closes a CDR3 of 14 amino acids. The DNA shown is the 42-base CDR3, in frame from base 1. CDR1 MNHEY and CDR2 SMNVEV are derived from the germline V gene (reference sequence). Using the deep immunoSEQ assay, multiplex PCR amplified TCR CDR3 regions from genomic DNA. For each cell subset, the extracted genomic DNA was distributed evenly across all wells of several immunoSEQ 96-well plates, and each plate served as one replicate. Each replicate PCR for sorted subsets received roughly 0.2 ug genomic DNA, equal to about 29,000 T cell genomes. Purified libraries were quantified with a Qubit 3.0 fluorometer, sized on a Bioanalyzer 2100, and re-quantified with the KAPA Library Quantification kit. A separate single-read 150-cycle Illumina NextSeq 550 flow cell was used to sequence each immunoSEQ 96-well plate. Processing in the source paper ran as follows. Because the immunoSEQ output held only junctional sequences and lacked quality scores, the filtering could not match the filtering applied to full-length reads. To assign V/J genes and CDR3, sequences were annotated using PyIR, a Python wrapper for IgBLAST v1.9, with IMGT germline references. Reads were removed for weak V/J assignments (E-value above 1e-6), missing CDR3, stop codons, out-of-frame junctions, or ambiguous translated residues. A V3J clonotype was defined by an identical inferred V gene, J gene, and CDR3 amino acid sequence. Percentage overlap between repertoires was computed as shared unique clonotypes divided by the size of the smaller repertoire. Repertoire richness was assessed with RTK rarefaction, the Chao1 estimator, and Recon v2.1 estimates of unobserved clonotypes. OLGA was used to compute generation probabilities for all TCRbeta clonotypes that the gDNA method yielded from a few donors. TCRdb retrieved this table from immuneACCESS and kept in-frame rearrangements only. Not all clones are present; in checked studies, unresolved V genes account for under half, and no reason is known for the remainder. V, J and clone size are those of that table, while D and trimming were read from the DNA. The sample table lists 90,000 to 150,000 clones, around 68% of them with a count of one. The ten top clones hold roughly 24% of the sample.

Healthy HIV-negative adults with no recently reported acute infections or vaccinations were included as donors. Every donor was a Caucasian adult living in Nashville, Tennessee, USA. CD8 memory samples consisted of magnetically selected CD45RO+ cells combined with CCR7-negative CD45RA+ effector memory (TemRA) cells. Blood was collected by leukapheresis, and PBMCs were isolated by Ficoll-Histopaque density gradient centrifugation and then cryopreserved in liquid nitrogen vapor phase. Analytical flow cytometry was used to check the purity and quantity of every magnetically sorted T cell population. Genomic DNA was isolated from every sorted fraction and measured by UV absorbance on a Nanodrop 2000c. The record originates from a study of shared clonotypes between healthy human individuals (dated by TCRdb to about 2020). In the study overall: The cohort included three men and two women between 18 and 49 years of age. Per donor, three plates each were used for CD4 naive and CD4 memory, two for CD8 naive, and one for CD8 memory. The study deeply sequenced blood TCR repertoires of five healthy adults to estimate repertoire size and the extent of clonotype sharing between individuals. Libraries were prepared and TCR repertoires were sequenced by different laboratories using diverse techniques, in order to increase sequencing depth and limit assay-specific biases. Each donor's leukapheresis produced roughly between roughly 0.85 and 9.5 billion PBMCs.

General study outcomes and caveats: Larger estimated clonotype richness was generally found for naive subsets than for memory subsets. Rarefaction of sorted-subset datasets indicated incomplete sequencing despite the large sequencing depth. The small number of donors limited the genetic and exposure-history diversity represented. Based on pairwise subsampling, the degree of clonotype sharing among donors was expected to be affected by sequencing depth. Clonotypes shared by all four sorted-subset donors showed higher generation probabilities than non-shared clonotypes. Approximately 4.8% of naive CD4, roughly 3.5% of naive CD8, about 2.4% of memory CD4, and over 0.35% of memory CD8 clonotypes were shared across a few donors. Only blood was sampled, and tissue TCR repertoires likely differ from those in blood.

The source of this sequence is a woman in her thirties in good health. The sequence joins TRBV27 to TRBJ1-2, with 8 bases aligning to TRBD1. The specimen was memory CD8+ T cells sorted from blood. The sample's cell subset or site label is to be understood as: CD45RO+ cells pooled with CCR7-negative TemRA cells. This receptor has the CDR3 CASSHGQGSYGYTF. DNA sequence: TGTGCCAGCAGTCACGGACAGGGAAGCTATGGCTACACCTTC.